A selection of T cell receptor beta chains follows, all from one sample in a study of CD8 T cells in ankylosing spondylitis. TCRdb reprocessed the 5' RACE reads via MiXCR and lists one record per CDR3 protein. The repertoire holds about 750,000 distinct CDR3 sequences, with 19% as singletons. Input material: blood, either unsorted or a sorted T cell fraction (not recorded which). These TCRs come from a male donor with ankylosing spondylitis. The CDR3 runs from the conserved cysteine through the conserved F or W. The D gene is left open where the match is weak. The listing skips clone size in some rows; elsewhere it reads once, few, many or a size class.

TRBJ2-7 | many | TRBV10-2 | - | CATGDSYEQYF | TGCGCCACCGGTGACTCCTACGAGCAGTACTTC
TRBJ2-2 | few | TRBV16 | - | CASSQSRERELFF | TGTGCCAGCAGCCAATCGCGGGAAAGGGAGCTGTTTTTT
TRBJ2-3 | few | TRBV20-1 | TRBD1 | CSALDRGRSGFGDTQYF | TGCAGTGCTTTAGACAGGGGGCGATCGGGTTTTGGAGATACGCAGTATTTT
TRBJ2-7 | few | TRBV28 | - | CASSPPLADYEQYF | TGTGCCAGCAGTCCACCGTTAGCGGACTACGAGCAGTACTTC
TRBJ2-3 | few | TRBV7-6 | - | CASSLGLITSTDTQYF | TGTGCCAGCAGCTTAGGACTTATTACTAGCACAGATACGCAGTATTTT
TRBJ1-2 | - | TRBV10-3 | - | CATQGSYGYTF | TGTGCCACGCAGGGTTCCTATGGCTACACCTTC
TRBJ2-1 | - | TRBV28 | TRBD2 | CASSFSALGGDEQFF | TGTGCCAGCAGTTTCTCAGCGCTGGGGGGGGATGAGCAGTTCTTC
TRBJ1-6 | - | TRBV7-3 | - | CASSTKGGNSPLHF | TGTGCCAGCAGTACAAAGGGGGGTAATTCACCCCTCCACTTT
TRBJ1-1 | few | TRBV12-3/TRBV12-4 | - | CASSPLGLREAFF | TGTGCCAGCAGTCCCCTGGGACTCAGGGAAGCTTTCTTT
TRBJ2-1 | - | TRBV20-1 | TRBD1 | CSASVGTVRGNEQFF | TGCAGTGCTAGCGTCGGGACAGTGAGGGGCAATGAGCAGTTCTTC
TRBJ2-2 | few | TRBV11-2 | - | CASSGGRKTGELFF | TGTGCCAGCAGCGGGGGACGGAAGACCGGGGAGCTGTTTTTT
TRBJ2-1 | few | TRBV11-2 | TRBD2 | CASRVAGTFEEFF | TGTGCCAGCCGGGTAGCGGGGACCTTCGAAGAGTTCTTC
TRBJ2-7 | - | TRBV3-1 | TRBD1 | CASSQGLGGQGSYEQYF | TGTGCCAGCAGCCAAGGCCTGGGGGGACAGGGATCCTACGAGCAGTACTTC
TRBJ2-1 | few | TRBV20-1 | TRBD1 | CSAYQSGGSYNEQFF | TGCAGTGCTTATCAATCAGGGGGATCCTACAATGAGCAGTTCTTC
TRBJ2-2 | - | TRBV18 | - | CASSPPGDGELFF | TGTGCCAGCTCACCACCCGGGGACGGGGAGCTGTTTTTT
TRBJ2-2 | - | TRBV24-1 | TRBD2 | CATSALAEDTGELFF | TGTGCCACCAGTGCCCTAGCGGAGGACACCGGGGAGCTGTTTTTT
TRBJ2-1 | few | TRBV20-1 | - | CSAPPGGASYNEQFF | TGCAGTGCTCCCCCGGGGGGCGCATCCTACAATGAGCAGTTCTTC
TRBJ1-4 | few | TRBV20-1 | - | CSASGDQGRNEKLFF | TGCAGTGCTAGCGGAGATCAGGGGCGGAATGAAAAACTGTTTTTT
TRBJ2-1 | - | TRBV29-1 | - | CSGDRDPSGIQFF | TGCAGCGGCGACCGGGACCCCTCGGGGATTCAGTTCTTC